The clone carrying this TCR beta chain was picked up a small number of times. The sample comes from a study of cytomegalovirus exposure and HLA in healthy donors. The PCR contained 60 Vbeta and 13 Jbeta primers. The protocol was immunoSEQ multiplex PCR, while the TCRdb copy is restricted to in-frame clones and leaves out a portion. In the table there are some 180,000 clones, just over 75% of which are singletons. The germline gives CDR1 SQVTM, CDR2 ANQGSEA. Trimming took off 8 bases at V and 0 bases at J, with 19 bases between the two ends. This CDR3 comprises 15 residues. Sequenced input: PBMCs. This TCR was recovered from a man aged 25 to 45 in good health and CMV-seronegative. The chain combines TRBV29-1 with TRBJ1-1, with D possibly matching TRBD1 (6 bases). The CDR3 protein is CSSERDKTMNTEAFF. Written as DNA, the CDR3 is TGCAGCTCGGAACGGGACAAGACTATGAACACTGAAGCTTTCTTT.